The clone carrying this T cell receptor beta chain was detected ten times or more. The antigen is undetermined. V lost 6 bases and J lost 5, with 8 bases in between. CDR1 MNHNS and CDR2 SASEGT come from the germline V gene. The CDR3 is 11 amino acids. This record belongs to a study of T cells in Graves' hyperthyroidism and ophthalmopathy. General study findings and limits: The blood repertoire included most of the expanded thyroid clonotypes above 0.001.

RNA transcripts provided the source from which TCR beta CDR3 regions were amplified. The HTBI primer set was used in a first-round RT-PCR of the TCR CDR3. From the multiplex PCR reads, TCRdb called clonotypes with MiXCR, one entry per CDR3 protein. Of roughly 240,000 distinct CDR3 sequences listed, approximately 23% are singletons. The PBMCs studied were ones that came from 10 ml fresh peripheral blood. The chain joins TRBV6-1 to TRBJ2-7; no clear D. Specimen: blood. The clonotype was recovered from a woman between 40 and 55 years old with Graves' ophthalmopathy. The CDR3 nucleotides read TGTGCCAGCAGCCGATTCGACGAGCAGTACTTC. Translated: CASSRFDEQYF.